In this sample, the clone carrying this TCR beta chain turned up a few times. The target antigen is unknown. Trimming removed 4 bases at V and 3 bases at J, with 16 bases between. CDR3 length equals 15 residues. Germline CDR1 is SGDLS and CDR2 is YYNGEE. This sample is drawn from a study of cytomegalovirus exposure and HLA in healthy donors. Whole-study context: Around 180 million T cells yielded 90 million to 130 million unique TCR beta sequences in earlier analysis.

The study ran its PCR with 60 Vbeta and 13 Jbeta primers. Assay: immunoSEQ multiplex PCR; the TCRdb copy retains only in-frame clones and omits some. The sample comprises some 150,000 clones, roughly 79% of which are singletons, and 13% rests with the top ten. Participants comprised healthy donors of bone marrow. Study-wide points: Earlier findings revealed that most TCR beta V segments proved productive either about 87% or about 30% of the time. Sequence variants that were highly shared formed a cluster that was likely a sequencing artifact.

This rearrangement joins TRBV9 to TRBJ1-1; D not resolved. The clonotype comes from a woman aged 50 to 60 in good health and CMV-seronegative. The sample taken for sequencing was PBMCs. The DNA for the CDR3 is TGTGCCAGCAGCAGGTCGGGGAGGGCCCACACTGAAGCTTTCTTT. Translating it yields CASSRSGRAHTEAFF.